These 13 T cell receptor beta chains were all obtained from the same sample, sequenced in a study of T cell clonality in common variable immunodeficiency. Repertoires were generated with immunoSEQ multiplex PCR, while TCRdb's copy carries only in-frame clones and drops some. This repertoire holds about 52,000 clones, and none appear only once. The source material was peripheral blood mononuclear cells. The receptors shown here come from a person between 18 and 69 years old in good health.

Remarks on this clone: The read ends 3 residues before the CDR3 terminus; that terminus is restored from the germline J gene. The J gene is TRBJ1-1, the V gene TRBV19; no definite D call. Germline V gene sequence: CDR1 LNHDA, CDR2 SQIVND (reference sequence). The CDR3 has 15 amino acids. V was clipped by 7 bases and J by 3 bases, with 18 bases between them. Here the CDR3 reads CASKSTNGEDTEAFF. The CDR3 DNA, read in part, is TGTGCCAGTAAATCGACAAACGGGGAGGACACTGAA.

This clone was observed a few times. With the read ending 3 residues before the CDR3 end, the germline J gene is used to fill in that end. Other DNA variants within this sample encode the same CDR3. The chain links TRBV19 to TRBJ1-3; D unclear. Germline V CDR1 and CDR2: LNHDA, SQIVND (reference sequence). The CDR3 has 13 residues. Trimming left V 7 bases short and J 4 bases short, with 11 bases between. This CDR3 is CASTWFGGNTIYF. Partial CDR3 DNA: TGTGCCAGTACGTGGTTCGGGGGAAACACC.

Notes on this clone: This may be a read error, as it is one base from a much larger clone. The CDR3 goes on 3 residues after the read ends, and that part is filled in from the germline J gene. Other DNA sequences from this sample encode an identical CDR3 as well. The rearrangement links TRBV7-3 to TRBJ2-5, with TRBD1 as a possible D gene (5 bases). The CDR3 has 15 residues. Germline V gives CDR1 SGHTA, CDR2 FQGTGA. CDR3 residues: CASSIGVVPQETQYF. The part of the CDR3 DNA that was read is TGCGCCAGCAGCATAGGGGTAGTGCCACAAGAGACC.

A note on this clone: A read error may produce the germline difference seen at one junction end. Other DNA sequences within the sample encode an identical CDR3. CDR3 DNA (partial): TGCGCCAGCAGCTCGACAGGGCAGCCCTATGGC. Translated: CASSSTGQPYG. The complete CDR3 protein is CASSSTGQPYGYTF. The chain combines TRBV7-9 with TRBJ1-2; 7 bases line up with TRBD1. The observed sequence ends 3 residues before the CDR3 terminus, with the missing tail filled in from the germline J gene. The CDR3 length is 14 residues. Per the germline V gene, CDR1 is SEHNR and CDR2 is FQNEAQ (reference sequence).

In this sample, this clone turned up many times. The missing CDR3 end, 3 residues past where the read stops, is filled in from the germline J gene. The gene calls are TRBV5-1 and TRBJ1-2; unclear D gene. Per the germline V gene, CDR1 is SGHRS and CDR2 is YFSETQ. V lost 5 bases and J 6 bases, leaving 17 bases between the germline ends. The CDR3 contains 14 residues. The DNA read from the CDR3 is TGCGCCAGCAGGAGATTCCAGGAGCAGGATGGC. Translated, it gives CASRRFQEQDG. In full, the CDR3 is CASRRFQEQDGYTF.

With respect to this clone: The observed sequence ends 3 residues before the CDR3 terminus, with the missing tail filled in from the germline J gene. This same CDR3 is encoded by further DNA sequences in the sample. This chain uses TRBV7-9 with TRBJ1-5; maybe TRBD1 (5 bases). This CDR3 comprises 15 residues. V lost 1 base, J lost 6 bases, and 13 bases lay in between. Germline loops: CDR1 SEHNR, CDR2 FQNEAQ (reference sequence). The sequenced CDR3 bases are TGTGCCAGCAGCTTAGAGATCGGGGGGAGTCAGCCC. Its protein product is CASSLEIGGSQP. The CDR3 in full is CASSLEIGGSQPQHF.

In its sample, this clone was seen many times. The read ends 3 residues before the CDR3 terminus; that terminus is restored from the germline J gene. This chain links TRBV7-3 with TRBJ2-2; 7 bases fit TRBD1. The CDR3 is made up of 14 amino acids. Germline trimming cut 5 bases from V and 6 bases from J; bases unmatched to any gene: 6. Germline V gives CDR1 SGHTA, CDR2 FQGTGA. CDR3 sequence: CASSHRQGAGELFF. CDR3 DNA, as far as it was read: TGTGCCAGCAGCCACCGACAGGGAGCCGGGGAG.

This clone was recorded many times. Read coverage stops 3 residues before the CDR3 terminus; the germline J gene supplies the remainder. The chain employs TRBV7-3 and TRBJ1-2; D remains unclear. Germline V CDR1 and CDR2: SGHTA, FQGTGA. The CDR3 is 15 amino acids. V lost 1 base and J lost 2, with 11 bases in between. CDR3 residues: CASSLSSPGNYGYTF. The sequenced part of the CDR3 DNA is TGTGCCAGCAGCTTAAGCTCTCCGGGGAACTATGGC.

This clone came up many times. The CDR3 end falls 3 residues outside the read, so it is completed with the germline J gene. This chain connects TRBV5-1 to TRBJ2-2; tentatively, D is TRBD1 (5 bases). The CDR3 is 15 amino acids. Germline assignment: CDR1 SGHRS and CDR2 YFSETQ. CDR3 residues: CASSLSTSGANVLFF. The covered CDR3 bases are TGCGCCAGCAGCTTGAGTACTTCTGGGGCCAACGTG.

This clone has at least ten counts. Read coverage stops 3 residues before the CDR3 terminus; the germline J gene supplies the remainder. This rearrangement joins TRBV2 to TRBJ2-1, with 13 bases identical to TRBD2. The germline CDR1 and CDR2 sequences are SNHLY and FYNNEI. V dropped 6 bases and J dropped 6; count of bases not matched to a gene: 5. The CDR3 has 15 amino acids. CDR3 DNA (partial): TGTGCCAGCAGGCCGGGACTAGCGGGGATCAATGAG. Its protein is CASRPGLAGINE. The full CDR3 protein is CASRPGLAGINEQFF.

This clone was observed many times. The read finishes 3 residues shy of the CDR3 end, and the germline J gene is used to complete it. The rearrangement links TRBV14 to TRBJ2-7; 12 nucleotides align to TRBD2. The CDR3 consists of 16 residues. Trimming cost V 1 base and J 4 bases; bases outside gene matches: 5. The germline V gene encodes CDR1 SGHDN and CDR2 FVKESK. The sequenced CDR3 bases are TGTGCCAGCAGCCAAGGACTAGCGGGAGTTTCGTACGAG. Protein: CASSQGLAGVSYE. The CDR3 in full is CASSQGLAGVSYEQYF.

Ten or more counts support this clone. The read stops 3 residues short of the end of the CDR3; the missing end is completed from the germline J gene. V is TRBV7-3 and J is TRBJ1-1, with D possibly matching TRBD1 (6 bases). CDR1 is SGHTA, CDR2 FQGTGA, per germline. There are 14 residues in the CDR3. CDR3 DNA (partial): TGTGCCAGCAGCTTAAGTCCGACAGGCCCCGAA. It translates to CASSLSPTGPE. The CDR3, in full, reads CASSLSPTGPEAFF.

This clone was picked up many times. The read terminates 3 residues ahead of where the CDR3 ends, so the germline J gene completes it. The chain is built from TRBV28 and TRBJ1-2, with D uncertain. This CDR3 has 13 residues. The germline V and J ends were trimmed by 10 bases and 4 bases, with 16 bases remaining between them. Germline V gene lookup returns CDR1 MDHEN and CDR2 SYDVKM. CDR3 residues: CATTERNLYGYTF. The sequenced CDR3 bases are TGTGCCACCACAGAAAGGAACCTCTATGGC.